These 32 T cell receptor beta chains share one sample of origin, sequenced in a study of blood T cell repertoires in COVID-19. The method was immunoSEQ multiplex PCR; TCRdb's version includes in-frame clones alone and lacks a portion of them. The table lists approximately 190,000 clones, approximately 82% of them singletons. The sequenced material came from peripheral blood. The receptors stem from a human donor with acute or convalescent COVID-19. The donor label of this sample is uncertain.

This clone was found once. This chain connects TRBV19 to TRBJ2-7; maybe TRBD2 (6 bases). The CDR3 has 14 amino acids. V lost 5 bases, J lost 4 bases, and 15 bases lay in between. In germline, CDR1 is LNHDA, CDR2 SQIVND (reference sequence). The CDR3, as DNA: TGTGCCAGTAGTTCCCCGGGAGCGACTTACGAGCAGTACTTC. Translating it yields CASSSPGATYEQYF.

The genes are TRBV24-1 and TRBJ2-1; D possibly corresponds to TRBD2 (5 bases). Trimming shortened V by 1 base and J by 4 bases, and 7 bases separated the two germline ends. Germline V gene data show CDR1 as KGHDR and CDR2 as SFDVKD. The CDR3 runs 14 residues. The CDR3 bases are TGTGCCACCAGTGATTTAGGCGGGTACAATGAGCAGTTCTTC. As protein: CATSDLGGYNEQFF.

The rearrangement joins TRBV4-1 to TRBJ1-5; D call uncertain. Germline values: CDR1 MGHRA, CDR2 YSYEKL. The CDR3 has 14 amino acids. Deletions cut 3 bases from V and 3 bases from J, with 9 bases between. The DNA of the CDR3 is TGCGCCAGCAGCCAGCAGTGGGCCAATCAGCCCCAGCATTTT. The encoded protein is CASSQQWANQPQHF.

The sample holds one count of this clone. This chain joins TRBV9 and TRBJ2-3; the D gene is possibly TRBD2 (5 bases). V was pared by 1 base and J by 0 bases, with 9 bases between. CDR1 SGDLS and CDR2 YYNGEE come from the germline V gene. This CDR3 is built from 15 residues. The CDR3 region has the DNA TGTGCCAGCAGCGTACTGGGCGGGAGCACAGATACGCAGTATTTT. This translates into CASSVLGGSTDTQYF.

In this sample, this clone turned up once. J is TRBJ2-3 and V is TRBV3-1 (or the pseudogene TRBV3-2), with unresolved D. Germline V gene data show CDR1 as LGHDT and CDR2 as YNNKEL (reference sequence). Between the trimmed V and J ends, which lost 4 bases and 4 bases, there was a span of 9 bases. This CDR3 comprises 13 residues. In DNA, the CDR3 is TGTGCCAGCAGCCCTTTAAGCCCAGATACGCAGTATTTT. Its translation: CASSPLSPDTQYF.

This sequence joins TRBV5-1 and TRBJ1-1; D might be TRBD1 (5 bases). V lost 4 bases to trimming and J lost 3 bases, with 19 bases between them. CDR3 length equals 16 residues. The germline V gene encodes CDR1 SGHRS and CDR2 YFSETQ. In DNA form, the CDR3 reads TGCGCCAGCAGCCCCTGGGGGGGACTCCCCGACACTGAAGCTTTCTTT. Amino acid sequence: CASSPWGGLPDTEAFF. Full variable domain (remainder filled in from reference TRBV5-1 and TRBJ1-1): KAGVTQTPRYLIKTRGQQVTLSCSPISGHRSVSWYQQTPGQGLQFLFEYFSETQRNKGNFPGRFSGRQFSNSRSEMNVSTLELGDSALYLCASSPWGGLPDTEAFFGQGTRLTVV.

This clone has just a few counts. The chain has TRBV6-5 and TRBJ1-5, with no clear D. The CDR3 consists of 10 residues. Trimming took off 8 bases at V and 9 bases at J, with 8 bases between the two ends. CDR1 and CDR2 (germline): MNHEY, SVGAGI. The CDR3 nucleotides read TGTGCCAGCGCTAACGGGCCCCAGCATTTT. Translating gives CASANGPQHF.

The CDR3 here is CASSQGGRDEQYF. Here the CDR3 DNA reads TGTGCCAGCAGCCAAGGGGGCCGGGACGAGCAGTACTTC. The V gene is TRBV5-4, the J gene TRBJ2-7; 7 bases are shared with TRBD1. Trimming at V came to 4 bases and at J to 5 bases, leaving 6 bases not matched to a gene. The CDR3 loop spans 13 amino acids. Germline lookup yields CDR1 SGHNT and CDR2 YYREEE (reference sequence).

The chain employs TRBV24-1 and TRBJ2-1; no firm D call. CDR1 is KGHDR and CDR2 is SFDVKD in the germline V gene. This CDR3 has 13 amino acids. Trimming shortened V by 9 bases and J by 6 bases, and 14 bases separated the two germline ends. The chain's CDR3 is CATAHERGNEQFF. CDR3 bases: TGTGCCACCGCCCACGAACGCGGCAATGAGCAGTTCTTC.

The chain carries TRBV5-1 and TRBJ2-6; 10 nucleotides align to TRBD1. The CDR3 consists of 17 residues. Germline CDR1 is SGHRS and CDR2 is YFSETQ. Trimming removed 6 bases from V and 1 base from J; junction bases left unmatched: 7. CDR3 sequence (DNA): TGCGCCAGCACGGCCGGACAGGGGGTGTCTGGGGCCAACGTCCTGACTTTC. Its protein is CASTAGQGVSGANVLTF.

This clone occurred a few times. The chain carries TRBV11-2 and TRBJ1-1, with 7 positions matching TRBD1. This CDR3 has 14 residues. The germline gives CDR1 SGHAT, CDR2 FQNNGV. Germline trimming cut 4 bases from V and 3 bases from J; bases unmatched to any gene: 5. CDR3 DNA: TGTGCCAGCAGCTCCTCGACAGGGCACACTGAAGCTTTCTTT. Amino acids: CASSSSTGHTEAFF.

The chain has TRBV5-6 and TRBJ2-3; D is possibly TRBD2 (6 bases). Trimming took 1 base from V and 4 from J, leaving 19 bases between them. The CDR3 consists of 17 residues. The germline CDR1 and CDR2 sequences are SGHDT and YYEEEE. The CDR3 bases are TGTGCCAGCAGCTTGCGATTTTTACTAGCAGGAGCAGATACGCAGTATTTT. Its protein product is CASSLRFLLAGADTQYF.

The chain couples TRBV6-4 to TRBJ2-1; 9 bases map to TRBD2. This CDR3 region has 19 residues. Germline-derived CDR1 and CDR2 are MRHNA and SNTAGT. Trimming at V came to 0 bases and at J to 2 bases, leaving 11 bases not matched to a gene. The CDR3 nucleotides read TGTGCCAGCAGTGACTCGACTAGCGGAGGTCGATTCCCCTACAATGAGCAGTTCTTC. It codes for CASSDSTSGGRFPYNEQFF.

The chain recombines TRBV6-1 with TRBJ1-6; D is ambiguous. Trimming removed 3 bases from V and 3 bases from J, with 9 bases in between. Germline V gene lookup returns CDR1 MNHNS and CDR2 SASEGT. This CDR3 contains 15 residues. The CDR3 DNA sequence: TGTGCCAGCAGTGAGCTGGGCAACTATAATTCACCCCTCCACTTT. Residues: CASSELGNYNSPLHF.

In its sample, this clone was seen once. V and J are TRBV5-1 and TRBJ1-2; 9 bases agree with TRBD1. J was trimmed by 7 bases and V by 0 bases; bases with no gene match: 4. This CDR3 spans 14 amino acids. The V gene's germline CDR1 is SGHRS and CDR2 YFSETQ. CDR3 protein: CASSLGGQGFGYTF. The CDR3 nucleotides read TGCGCCAGCAGCTTGGGGGGACAGGGCTTTGGCTACACCTTC.

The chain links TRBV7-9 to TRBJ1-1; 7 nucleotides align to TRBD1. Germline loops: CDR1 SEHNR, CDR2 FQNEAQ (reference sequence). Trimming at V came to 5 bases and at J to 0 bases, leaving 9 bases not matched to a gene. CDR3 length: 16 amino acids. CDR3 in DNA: TGTGCCAGCAGCCGTACGACGGGACAGATGAACACTGAAGCTTTCTTT. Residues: CASSRTTGQMNTEAFF.

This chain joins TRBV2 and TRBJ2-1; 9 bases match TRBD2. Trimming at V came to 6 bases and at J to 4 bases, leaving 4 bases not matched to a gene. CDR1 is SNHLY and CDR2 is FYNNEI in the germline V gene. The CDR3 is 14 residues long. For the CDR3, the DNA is TGTGCCAGCAGAGGGACTAGCAGGTACAATGAGCAGTTCTTC. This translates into CASRGTSRYNEQFF.

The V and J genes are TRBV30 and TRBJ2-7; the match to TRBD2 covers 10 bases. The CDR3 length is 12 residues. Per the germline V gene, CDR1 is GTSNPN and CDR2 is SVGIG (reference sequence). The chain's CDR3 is CALAGGPYEQYF. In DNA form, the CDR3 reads TGTGCTTTAGCGGGAGGTCCCTACGAGCAGTACTTC. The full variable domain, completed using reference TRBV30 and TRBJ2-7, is SQTIHQWPATLVQPVGSPLSLECTVEGTSNPNLYWYRQAAGRGLQLLFYSVGIGQISSEVPQNLSASRPQDRQFILSSKKLLLSDSGFYLCALAGGPYEQYFGPGTRLTVT.

This CDR3 is CASSPQIAGAYEQYF. Written as DNA, the CDR3 is TGTGCCAGCAGCCCCCAGATAGCGGGGGCCTACGAGCAGTACTTC. V usage is TRBV9 and J usage is TRBJ2-7; the match to TRBD2 covers 9 bases. The J segment lost 2 bases and the V segment lost 4 bases, leaving 7 bases of the junction unmatched. The V gene's germline CDR1 is SGDLS and CDR2 YYNGEE. The CDR3 is made up of 15 amino acids.

CDR3 loop: CASSYSSRGNTEAFF. The CDR3 DNA follows: TGTGCCAGCAGTTACTCGTCAAGAGGGAACACTGAAGCTTTCTTT. This rearrangement joins TRBV6-5 to TRBJ1-1, with D unresolved. CDR1 MNHEY and CDR2 SVGAGI come from the germline V gene. There are 15 residues in the CDR3. V was trimmed by 0 bases and J by 1 base, leaving 9 bases between them.

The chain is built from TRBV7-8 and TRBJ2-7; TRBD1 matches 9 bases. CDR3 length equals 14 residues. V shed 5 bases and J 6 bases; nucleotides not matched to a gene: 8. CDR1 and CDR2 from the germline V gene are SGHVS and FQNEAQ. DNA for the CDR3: TGTGCCAGCAGCGTGGGACAGGGTTTACTCGAGCAGTACTTC. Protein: CASSVGQGLLEQYF.

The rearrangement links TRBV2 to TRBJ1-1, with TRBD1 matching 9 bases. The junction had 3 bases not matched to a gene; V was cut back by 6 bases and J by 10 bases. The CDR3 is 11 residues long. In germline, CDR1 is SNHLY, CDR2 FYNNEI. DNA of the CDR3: TGTGCCAGCAGCCGGGACAGGGCAGCTTTCTTT. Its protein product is CASSRDRAAFF.

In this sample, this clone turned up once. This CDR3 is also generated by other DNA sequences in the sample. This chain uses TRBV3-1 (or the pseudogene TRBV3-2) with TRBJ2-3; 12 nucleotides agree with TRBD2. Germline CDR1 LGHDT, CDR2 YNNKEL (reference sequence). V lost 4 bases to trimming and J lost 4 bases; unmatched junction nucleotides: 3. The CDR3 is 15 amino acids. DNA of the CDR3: TGTGCCAGCAGCCTCCGACTAGCGGGAGCAGATACGCAGTATTTT. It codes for CASSLRLAGADTQYF.

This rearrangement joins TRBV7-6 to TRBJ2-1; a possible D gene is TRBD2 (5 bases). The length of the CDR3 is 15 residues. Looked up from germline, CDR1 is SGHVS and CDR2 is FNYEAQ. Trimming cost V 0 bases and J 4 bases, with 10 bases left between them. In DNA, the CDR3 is TGTGCCAGCAGCTTAGCGGGAGCGTCTTACAATGAGCAGTTCTTC. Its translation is CASSLAGASYNEQFF.

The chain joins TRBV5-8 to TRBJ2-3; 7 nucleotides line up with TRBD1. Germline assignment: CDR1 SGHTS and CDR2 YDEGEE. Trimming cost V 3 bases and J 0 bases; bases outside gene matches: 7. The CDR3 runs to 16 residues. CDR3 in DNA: TGTGCCAGCAGCTCGCCGGGACAGATAAGCACAGATACGCAGTATTTT. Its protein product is CASSSPGQISTDTQYF. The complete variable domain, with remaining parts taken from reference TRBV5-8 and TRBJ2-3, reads EAGVTQSPTHLIKTRGQQATLRCSPISGHTSVYWYQQALGLGLQFLLWYDEGEERNRGNFPPRFSGRQFPNYSSELNVNALELEDSALYLCASSSPGQISTDTQYFGPGTRLTVL.

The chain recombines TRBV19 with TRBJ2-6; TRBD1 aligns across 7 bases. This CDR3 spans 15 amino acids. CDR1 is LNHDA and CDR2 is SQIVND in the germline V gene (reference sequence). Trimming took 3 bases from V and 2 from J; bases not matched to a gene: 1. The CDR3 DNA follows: TGTGCCAGTAGTATCCAGGGGGCTGGGGCCAACGTCCTGACTTTC. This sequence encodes CASSIQGAGANVLTF.

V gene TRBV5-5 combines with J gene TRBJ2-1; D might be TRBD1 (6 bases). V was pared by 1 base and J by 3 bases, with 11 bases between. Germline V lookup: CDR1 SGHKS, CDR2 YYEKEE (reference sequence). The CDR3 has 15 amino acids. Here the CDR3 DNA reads TGTGCCAGCAGCTTGACAGGGATGGTCTACAATGAGCAGTTCTTC. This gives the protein CASSLTGMVYNEQFF.

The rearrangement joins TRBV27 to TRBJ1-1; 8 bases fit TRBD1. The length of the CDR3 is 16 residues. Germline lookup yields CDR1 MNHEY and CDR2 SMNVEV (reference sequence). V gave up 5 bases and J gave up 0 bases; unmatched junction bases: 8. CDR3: CASSPFGQGLNTEAFF. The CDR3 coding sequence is TGTGCCAGCAGTCCCTTTGGACAGGGATTGAACACTGAAGCTTTCTTT.

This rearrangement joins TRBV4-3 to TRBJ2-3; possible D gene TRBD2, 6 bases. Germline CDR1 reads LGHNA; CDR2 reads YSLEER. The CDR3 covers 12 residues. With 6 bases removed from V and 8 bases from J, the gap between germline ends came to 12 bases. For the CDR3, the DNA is TGCGCCAGCAGTCCCGGGACTGGTACGCAGTATTTT. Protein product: CASSPGTGTQYF.

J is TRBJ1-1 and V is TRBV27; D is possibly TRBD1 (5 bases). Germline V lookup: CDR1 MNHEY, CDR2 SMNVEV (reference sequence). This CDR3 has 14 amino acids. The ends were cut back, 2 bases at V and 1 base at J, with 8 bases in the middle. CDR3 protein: CASSLAGGNTEAFF. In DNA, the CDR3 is TGTGCCAGCAGTTTAGCCGGGGGGAACACTGAAGCTTTCTTT.

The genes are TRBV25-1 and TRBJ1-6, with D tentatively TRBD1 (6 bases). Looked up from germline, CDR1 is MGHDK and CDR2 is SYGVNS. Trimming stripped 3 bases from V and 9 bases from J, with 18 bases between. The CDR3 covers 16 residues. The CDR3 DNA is TGTGCCAGCAGTGAGAACTCGAGGGGGTGGAGTTCACCCCTCCACTTT. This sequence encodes CASSENSRGWSSPLHF. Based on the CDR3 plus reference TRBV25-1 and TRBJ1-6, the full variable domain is EADIYQTPRYLVIGTGKKITLECSQTMGHDKMYWYQQDPGMELHLIHYSYGVNSTEKGDLSSESTVSRIRTEHFPLTLESARPSHTSQYLCASSENSRGWSSPLHFGNGTRLTVT.

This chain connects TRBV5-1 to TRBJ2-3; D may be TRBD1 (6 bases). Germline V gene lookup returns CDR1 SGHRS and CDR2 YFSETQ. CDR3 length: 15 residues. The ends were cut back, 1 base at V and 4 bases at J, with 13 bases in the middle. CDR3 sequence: CASSLLQGQADTQYF. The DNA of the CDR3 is TGCGCCAGCAGCTTGTTACAGGGTCAGGCAGATACGCAGTATTTT.